These 29 T cell receptor beta chains share one sample of origin, sequenced in a study of CD8 T cells in ankylosing spondylitis. MiXCR, run by TCRdb on the 5' RACE reads, gives a single entry per CDR3 protein. Among about 69,000 distinct CDR3 sequences, over 4% were seen once, and the ten largest hold over 2%. The sample comprised blood, either unsorted or a sorted T cell fraction (not recorded which). The receptors originated from a male donor with ankylosing spondylitis or in good health (not recorded which).

This clonotype was found many times. This chain connects TRBV18 to TRBJ2-7, with 10 bases lining up with TRBD1. There are 16 residues in the CDR3. With V trimmed by 5 bases and J by 9 bases, 16 bases remained unmatched. The germline CDR1 and CDR2 sequences are KGHSH and LQKENI. This CDR3 is CASSELGGTGASGQYF. CDR3 DNA: TGTGCCAGCTCAGAATTAGGCGGGACAGGGGCTTCAGGGCAGTACTTC.

This clonotype was seen ten or more times. The rearrangement uses TRBV15 and TRBJ1-4, with no clear D. The ends were cut back, 6 bases at V and 0 bases at J, with 11 bases in the middle. Germline lookup yields CDR1 LNHNV and CDR2 YYDKDF (reference sequence). The CDR3 length is 15 residues. The CDR3 is CATSQFQATNEKLFF. Written as DNA, the CDR3 is TGTGCCACCAGTCAATTCCAAGCAACTAATGAAAAACTGTTTTTT.

This clonotype was recorded at least ten times. The chain combines TRBV19 with TRBJ2-7; D might be TRBD1 (6 bases). Germline loops: CDR1 LNHDA, CDR2 SQIVND (reference sequence). The CDR3 runs 14 residues. V lost 5 bases and J lost 3, with 14 bases in between. Here the CDR3 DNA reads TGTGCCAGTAGTTCTGGACAGAGTCACTACGAGCAGTACTTC. Its protein is CASSSGQSHYEQYF.

This clonotype was counted at least ten times. The rearrangement joins TRBV28 to TRBJ2-2; D not certain. The germline CDR1 and CDR2 sequences are MDHEN and SYDVKM. The CDR3 is 16 residues long. The ends were cut back, 2 bases at V and 1 base at J, with 11 bases in the middle. The CDR3 region has the DNA TGTGCCAGCAGTTTAGGCGTTTTTGAGAACACCGGGGAGCTGTTTTTT. Residues: CASSLGVFENTGELFF.

This clonotype was observed at least ten times. The chain joins TRBV7-9 to TRBJ2-1; 12 bases line up with TRBD2. This CDR3 region has 15 residues. Germline V CDR1 and CDR2: SEHNR, FQNEAQ (reference sequence). V lost 5 bases and J lost 7; bases outside the gene matches: 6. CDR3 amino acids: CASSPTSGGWNEQFF. CDR3 nucleotide sequence: TGTGCCAGCAGCCCTACTAGCGGGGGGTGGAATGAGCAGTTCTTC.

In its sample, this clonotype was seen many times. The J gene is TRBJ1-5, the V gene TRBV5-1; D is perhaps TRBD1 (5 bases). Trimming left V 4 bases short and J 0 bases short, with 11 bases between. Germline V gene sequence: CDR1 SGHRS, CDR2 YFSETQ. The CDR3 consists of 15 residues. This CDR3 reads CASSPGTYSNQPQHF. For the CDR3, the DNA is TGCGCCAGCAGCCCAGGGACGTATAGCAATCAGCCCCAGCATTTT.

This clonotype qualifies as medium-sized. The chain is built from TRBV28 and TRBJ2-1; D is perhaps TRBD2 (6 bases). CDR3 length equals 17 residues. The V end lost 5 bases, the J end lost 4 bases, and 21 bases lay between the germline ends. Germline V gene sequence: CDR1 MDHEN, CDR2 SYDVKM. CDR3 loop: CASSPPPGDLLYNEQFF. The CDR3 DNA reads TGTGCCAGCAGTCCCCCCCCGGGGGACCTTTTGTACAATGAGCAGTTCTTC.

At least ten counts were recorded for this clonotype. The chain joins TRBV7-2 to TRBJ2-3; D uncertain. Trimming removed 1 base at V and 0 bases at J, with 8 bases between. The CDR3 covers 15 residues. The germline gives CDR1 SGHTA, CDR2 FQGNSA. The CDR3 nucleotides read TGTGCCAGCAGCTTAGTCACTGACAGCACAGATACGCAGTATTTT. Amino acids: CASSLVTDSTDTQYF.

This clonotype has at least ten counts. The CDR3 DNA sequence: TGTGCCAGTAGTCAGGGCAATCAGCCCCAGCATTTT. It codes for CASSQGNQPQHF. The chain has TRBV19 and TRBJ1-5; D is undetermined. In germline, CDR1 is LNHDA, CDR2 SQIVND (reference sequence). The CDR3 runs 12 residues. V gave up 5 bases and J gave up 2 bases, with 4 bases separating them. Full variable domain (missing parts from reference TRBV19 and TRBJ1-5): DGGITQSPKYLFRKEGQNVTLSCEQNLNHDAMYWYRQDPGQGLRLIYYSQIVNDFQKGDIAEGYSVSREKKESFPLTVTSAQKNPTAFYLCASSQGNQPQHFGDGTRLSIL.

This chain connects TRBV3-1 to TRBJ2-7; 7 bases are shared with TRBD2. The CDR3 has 12 residues. CDR1 and CDR2 (germline): LGHDT, YNNKEL (reference sequence). V was clipped by 0 bases and J by 13 bases; unmatched bases: 6. The CDR3 region has the DNA TGTGCCAGCAGCCAAGAGGAGCGGGACGCCTACTTC. Its protein is CASSQEERDAYF.

As to this clonotype: This may come from a read error, since a much larger clone is one base off. The chain recombines TRBV4-1 with TRBJ1-2; possibly TRBD1 for D (5 bases). Germline V gene lookup returns CDR1 MGHRA and CDR2 YSYEKL. The V gene lost 6 bases and the J gene lost 5 bases, with 16 bases spanning the gap. The CDR3 has 14 amino acids. CDR3 loop: CASRGGTPGYGYTF. As DNA, the CDR3 is TGCGCCAGCAGAGGAGGGACGCCAGGGTATGGCTACACCTTC.

This clonotype was seen many times. The chain uses TRBV20-1 and TRBJ1-6; D unresolved. Germline V gene data show CDR1 as DFQATT and CDR2 as SNEGSKA (reference sequence). Trimming took off 5 bases at V and 0 bases at J, with 20 bases between the two ends. CDR3 size: 18 residues. The DNA for the CDR3 is TGCAGTGCTTTCGACTTTCTTCCGTCCAACTCCTATAATTCACCCCTCCACTTT. Protein sequence: CSAFDFLPSNSYNSPLHF.

This clonotype was seen repeatedly, ten times or more. The V gene is TRBV10-3, the J gene TRBJ1-6; D is possibly TRBD1 (6 bases). The CDR3 is made up of 13 amino acids. With 7 bases removed from V and 7 bases from J, the gap between germline ends came to 11 bases. Germline loops: CDR1 ENHRY, CDR2 SYGVKD. CDR3 protein: CAINGQPNSPLHF. CDR3 nucleotides: TGTGCCATCAATGGACAGCCAAATTCACCCCTCCACTTT.

Ten or more counts support this clonotype. The chain uses TRBV18 and TRBJ2-2; no definite D call. Germline V gene data show CDR1 as KGHSH and CDR2 as LQKENI. V was pared by 3 bases and J by 3 bases, with 8 bases between. The CDR3 runs 14 residues. The CDR3 loop reads CASSPADDTGELFF. The CDR3, as DNA: TGTGCCAGCTCACCGGCAGACGACACCGGGGAGCTGTTTTTT.

Many counts were recorded for this clonotype. The gene calls are TRBV4-1 and TRBJ2-1; 7 bases fit TRBD2. The CDR3 extends over 16 amino acids. V was pared by 4 bases and J by 8 bases, with 14 bases of the junction left unmatched. Germline V gives CDR1 MGHRA, CDR2 YSYEKL. The CDR3 nucleotides are TGCGCCAGCAGCCGGGATAGCGGCGGGGGACGCTATGAGCAGTTCTTC. Translation: CASSRDSGGGRYEQFF.

To note about this clonotype: The junction differs from germline at one of its ends, possibly a read error. The rearrangement joins TRBV7-8 to TRBJ2-5; TRBD1 agrees at 11 bases. Per germline, CDR1 SGHVS and CDR2 FQNEAQ. The CDR3 runs 17 residues. CDR3 in DNA: TGTGCTAGCAGCGTACTATCCCCCGGGACAGGGGGGGCGACCCAGTACTTC. Translation: CASSVLSPGTGGATQYF.

As to this clonotype: At one end, the junction sequence differs from germline, possibly due to a read error. The chain recombines TRBV2 with TRBJ1-4, with D possibly matching TRBD1 (5 bases). This CDR3 contains 13 residues. CDR1 SNHLY and CDR2 FYNNEI come from the germline V gene. CDR3 nucleotides: TGTGTCAGCACAGGAAAACAGGAAAGAAAACTGTTTTTT. Translating it yields CVSTGKQERKLFF.

This clonotype was picked up many times. The chain has TRBV4-2 and TRBJ2-7; perhaps TRBD1 as D (5 bases). Trimming took 0 bases from V and 3 from J, leaving 9 bases between them. The CDR3 sequence is 14 residues long. Germline CDR1 LGHNA, CDR2 YNFKEQ. In nucleotides, the CDR3 is TGTGCCAGCAGCCAAGATGTACAGGTCTACGAGCAGTACTTC. Its translation: CASSQDVQVYEQYF.

This clonotype was picked up many times. The J gene is TRBJ2-5, the V gene TRBV6-5; 7 positions match TRBD2. Per germline, CDR1 MNHEY and CDR2 SVGAGI. This CDR3 has 15 amino acids. Trimming took 2 bases from V and 2 from J; bases not matched to a gene: 5. As DNA, the CDR3 is TGTGCCAGCAGTTACGCGGGAGAACCGCAAGAGACCCAGTACTTC. Its translation: CASSYAGEPQETQYF.

This clonotype occurred many times. The chain couples TRBV4-1 to TRBJ1-4; 8 bases agree with TRBD1. Trimming cost V 1 base and J 7 bases; bases outside gene matches: 14. Germline values: CDR1 MGHRA, CDR2 YSYEKL. This CDR3 region has 18 residues. CDR3 nucleotide sequence: TGCGCCAGCAGCCAAGTGCAGGGGGCGTTAAGCGGAGCTGAAAAACTGTTTTTT. Translation gives CASSQVQGALSGAEKLFF.

At least ten counts were recorded for this clonotype. The rearrangement links TRBV28 to TRBJ2-7; 9 bases align to TRBD2. V dropped 7 bases and J dropped 4; count of bases not matched to a gene: 5. The CDR3 runs to 13 residues. Germline values: CDR1 MDHEN, CDR2 SYDVKM. CDR3 bases: TGTGCCAGCAATAGCGGGGGACCTTACGAGCAGTACTTC. Translation: CASNSGGPYEQYF.

This clonotype has a count of ten or more. The chain links TRBV29-1 to TRBJ2-5; the D is unclear. The germline V and J ends were trimmed by 4 bases and 5 bases, with 8 bases remaining between them. Looked up from germline, CDR1 is SQVTM and CDR2 is ANQGSEA. The CDR3 is 11 residues long. The CDR3 DNA sequence: TGCAGCGTTGGAGAAACGGAGACCCAGTACTTC. This translates into CSVGETETQYF. The variable domain in full, with the rest retrieved from reference TRBV29-1 and TRBJ2-5, is SAVISQKPSRDICQRGTSLTIQCQVDSQVTMMFWYRQQPGQSLTLIATANQGSEATYESGFVIDKFPISRPNLTFSTLTVSNMSPEDSSIYLCSVGETETQYFGPGTRLLVL.

This clonotype was picked up many times. V usage is TRBV29-1 and J usage is TRBJ2-2, with no clear D. Trimming pared 7 bases from V and 3 bases from J, leaving 6 bases between. Germline V gives CDR1 SQVTM, CDR2 ANQGSEA. This CDR3 has 11 residues. This chain's CDR3 is CSGSYTGELFF. CDR3 nucleotides: TGCAGCGGATCCTACACCGGGGAGCTGTTTTTT.

The chain is built from TRBV7-2 and TRBJ1-1; 8 positions match TRBD1. The length of the CDR3 is 13 residues. V lost 5 bases and J lost 5; bases outside the gene matches: 4. In germline, CDR1 is SGHTA, CDR2 FQGNSA. DNA of the CDR3: TGTGCCAGCAGCCTGCAGGGGGCTACTGAAGCTTTCTTT. Amino acids: CASSLQGATEAFF.

This clonotype came up many times. The V and J genes are TRBV20-1 and TRBJ1-1; D is undetermined. Trimming removed 1 base from V and 3 bases from J, with 3 bases in between. The CDR3 totals 11 residues. Germline CDR1 reads DFQATT; CDR2 reads SNEGSKA (reference sequence). The CDR3 sequence is CSARGDTEAFF. The CDR3 region has the DNA TGCAGTGCTAGAGGAGACACTGAAGCTTTCTTT.

This clonotype was detected ten times or more. The chain combines TRBV24-1 with TRBJ2-2; maybe TRBD2 (5 bases). Trimming removed 3 bases from V and 5 bases from J, with 18 bases in between. This CDR3 contains 17 residues. Germline CDR1 is KGHDR and CDR2 is SFDVKD. The CDR3 sequence is CATSDRHPPGGTGELFF. The CDR3 nucleotides read TGTGCCACCAGTGATAGGCATCCACCCGGAGGAACCGGGGAGCTGTTTTTT.

In this sample, this clonotype turned up many times. The chain couples TRBV4-3 to TRBJ2-7; D is possibly TRBD1 or TRBD2 (5 bases each). There are 13 residues in the CDR3. The germline V gene encodes CDR1 LGHNA and CDR2 YSLEER. V lost 1 base and J lost 6, with 10 bases in between. The DNA for the CDR3 is TGCGCCAGCAGCCAAGGTCTGGGGGTCGAGCAGTACTTC. The encoded protein is CASSQGLGVEQYF.

There are many counts of this clonotype. Here the CDR3 DNA reads TGTGCCAGCAGCTTTTGGGGCTCGGGATACAATGAGCAGTTCTTC. This encodes CASSFWGSGYNEQFF. The chain joins TRBV11-1 to TRBJ2-1; D tentatively reads TRBD1 or TRBD2 (5 bases each). Germline V gene data show CDR1 as SGHAT and CDR2 as FQDESV (reference sequence). The CDR3 covers 15 residues. V was clipped by 3 bases and J by 4 bases, with 13 bases between them.

This clonotype has a count of ten or more. The chain couples TRBV30 to TRBJ2-1; a weak D match, TRBD2 (5 bases). V was trimmed by 3 bases and J by 8 bases, leaving 11 bases between them. Germline V gene sequence: CDR1 GTSNPN, CDR2 SVGIG (reference sequence). The CDR3 runs to 12 residues. The CDR3, as DNA: TGTGCCTGGAGCCCGGGATCCCATGAGCAGTTCTTC. Translating gives CAWSPGSHEQFF.